One and the same sample provided the 15 T cell receptor beta chains below, sequenced in a study of blood T cell repertoires in COVID-19. Measured with immunoSEQ multiplex PCR; TCRdb has only the in-frame clones, and not every one. The table has about 210,000 clones, less than 85% seen once. Input material: PBMCs or T cells enriched from blood (not recorded which). These receptors were collected from a man aged 40-50 years who had recovered from COVID-19.

The chain carries TRBV10-3 and TRBJ1-3; 8 nucleotides agree with TRBD1. The CDR3 contains 14 residues. Germline CDR1 reads ENHRY; CDR2 reads SYGVKD. With 6 bases clipped from V and 4 bases from J, the junction kept 5 bases outside the gene matches. The CDR3: CAISGQGKGNTIYF. DNA of the CDR3: TGTGCCATCAGCGGACAGGGCAAAGGAAACACCATATATTTT.

This clone was found a few times. An end of the junction differs from the germline gene, which may be a read error. J is TRBJ2-7 and V is TRBV18; 9 bases match TRBD1. The CDR3 runs 15 residues. From germline, CDR1 is KGHSH and CDR2 LQKENI. CDR3 sequence: CASSPGTGSSHEQYF. CDR3 bases: TGTGCCAGCTCCCCCGGGACAGGGAGCTCCCACGAGCAGTACTTC.

The chain is built from TRBV10-2 and TRBJ1-4; 8 nucleotides align to TRBD1. CDR1 is WSHSY, CDR2 SAAADI, per germline. The CDR3 runs 16 residues. V was clipped by 3 bases and J by 5 bases; unmatched bases: 8. The CDR3 bases are TGCGCCAGCAGTGAAAGACAGGGGCGGGCAAATGAAAAACTGTTTTTT. Its protein is CASSERQGRANEKLFF.

V and J are TRBV27 and TRBJ2-7, with unresolved D. CDR3 size: 13 residues. Germline V gene data show CDR1 as MNHEY and CDR2 as SMNVEV (reference sequence). The V gene lost 3 bases and the J gene lost 0 bases, with 6 bases spanning the gap. In nucleotides, the CDR3 is TGTGCCAGCAGTTTTAAAGCCTCCTACGAGCAGTACTTC. Protein: CASSFKASYEQYF.

This clone turned up a few times. This chain links TRBV7-8 with TRBJ1-5, with D perhaps matching TRBD1 (5 bases). Between the trimmed V and J ends, which lost 2 bases and 4 bases, there was a span of 18 bases. Germline CDR1 reads SGHVS; CDR2 reads FQNEAQ. The CDR3 sequence is 17 residues long. The chain's CDR3 is CASSLMGRQGINQPQHF. The CDR3 region has the DNA TGTGCCAGCAGCTTAATGGGGAGGCAGGGAATTAATCAGCCCCAGCATTTT.

The V and J genes are TRBV5-1 and TRBJ2-1; 12 bases line up with TRBD2. Germline values: CDR1 SGHRS, CDR2 YFSETQ. This CDR3 has 14 residues. The J segment lost 10 bases and the V segment lost 4 bases, leaving 6 bases of the junction unmatched. The CDR3 DNA sequence: TGCGCCAGCAGCCCCCTAACTAGCGGGAGGGAGCAGTTCTTC. Translated: CASSPLTSGREQFF.

This clone has just one count. The rearrangement links TRBV2 to TRBJ1-1; D might be TRBD1 (5 bases). Germline-derived CDR1 and CDR2 are SNHLY and FYNNEI. The CDR3 has 15 residues. V lost 6 bases to trimming and J lost 6 bases, with 20 bases between them. The CDR3 here is CASRDKRASLSEAFF. The CDR3 coding sequence is TGTGCCAGCAGGGACAAAAGGGCGAGCTTGTCTGAAGCTTTCTTT.

The V and J genes are TRBV5-1 and TRBJ2-7, with 9 bases lining up with TRBD1. With 4 bases clipped from V and 3 bases from J, the junction kept 11 bases outside the gene matches. Germline V lookup: CDR1 SGHRS, CDR2 YFSETQ. This CDR3 comprises 16 residues. In DNA form, the CDR3 reads TGCGCCAGCAGCCCCGCCGGGACAGGGCTCGACTACGAGCAGTACTTC. Translation: CASSPAGTGLDYEQYF.

The chain links TRBV25-1 to TRBJ2-1; D ambiguous. The V gene's germline CDR1 is MGHDK and CDR2 SYGVNS. CDR3 size: 12 residues. Deletions cut 3 bases from V and 6 bases from J, with 6 bases between. As DNA, the CDR3 is TGTGCCAGCAGTGAGTCGAGCAATGAGCAGTTCTTC. Translating it yields CASSESSNEQFF.

V and J are TRBV4-3 and TRBJ2-3, with 10 positions matching TRBD1. Germline V gene lookup returns CDR1 LGHNA and CDR2 YSLEER. The ends lost 0 bases at V and 0 bases at J; junction bases unmatched: 3. CDR3 length: 17 amino acids. The CDR3 region has the DNA TGCGCCAGCAGCCAAGACCCGGGACAGGGGAGCACAGATACGCAGTATTTT. Its protein product is CASSQDPGQGSTDTQYF.

V is TRBV5-1 and J is TRBJ1-1, with D perhaps matching TRBD1 (5 bases). Germline CDR1 is SGHRS and CDR2 is YFSETQ. V was cut by 2 bases and J by 7 bases, with 9 bases left in between. The CDR3 spans 12 residues. For the CDR3, the DNA is TGCGCCAGCAGCTTCCAGGGCAATGAAGCTTTCTTT. This gives the protein CASSFQGNEAFF.

The chain recombines TRBV13 with TRBJ2-7, with D tentatively TRBD1 (5 bases). Germline CDR1 PRHDT, CDR2 FYEKMQ (reference sequence). The CDR3 has 15 amino acids. Trimming took off 3 bases at V and 1 base at J, with 13 bases between the two ends. This CDR3 is CASSFGQLASYEQYF. The CDR3 DNA reads TGTGCCAGCAGCTTTGGACAATTGGCTTCCTACGAGCAGTACTTC.

The chain carries TRBV7-6 and TRBJ2-1; D is unresolved. CDR1 and CDR2 from the germline V gene are SGHVS and FNYEAQ. The germline V and J ends were trimmed by 1 base and 0 bases, with 10 bases remaining between them. This CDR3 has 16 residues. The CDR3 DNA sequence: TGTGCCAGCAGCTTAGGTCTGGAGAGCTCCTACAATGAGCAGTTCTTC. It specifies CASSLGLESSYNEQFF.

This chain links TRBV4-1 with TRBJ2-7, with TRBD2 matching 9 bases. V lost 0 bases to trimming and J lost 4 bases; unmatched junction nucleotides: 7. From germline, CDR1 is MGHRA and CDR2 YSYEKL. The CDR3 is made up of 16 amino acids. The CDR3 here is CASSQETAGGTYEQYF. In nucleotides, the CDR3 is TGCGCCAGCAGCCAAGAAACAGCGGGAGGTACTTACGAGCAGTACTTC.

The V and J genes are TRBV19 and TRBJ1-1; D ambiguous. Trimming took 7 bases from V and 3 from J, leaving 15 bases between them. The germline V gene has CDR1 LNHDA and CDR2 SQIVND (reference sequence). This CDR3 spans 14 amino acids. CDR3 coding DNA: TGTGCCAGTACCGTGGATCCGGGGTACACTGAAGCTTTCTTT. This sequence encodes CASTVDPGYTEAFF.